This TCR beta chain derives from a study of vaccination effects on CD4 cells after COVID-19. Study results and limitations: Clones induced by infection and by vaccine showed marked clonal contraction late after vaccination.

Of note for this clone: What it recognizes is unknown.

With the ViraFEST assay, the study expanded antigen-specific CD4+ T cells using viral peptide pools, then sequenced them. Cells that had been cultured for about 10 days were the source of isolated CD4+ T cells. PCR-confirmed SARS-CoV-2 infection occurred in the person between March and December 2020. The repertoire was sequenced with immunoSEQ multiplex PCR; TCRdb's copy has only in-frame clones and lacks some. This table holds tens of thousands of clones, roughly 73% found once. Between the trimmed V and J ends, which lost 5 bases and 1 base, there was a span of 12 bases. The CDR3 consists of 15 residues. Looked up from germline, CDR1 is SEHNR and CDR2 is FQNEAQ (reference sequence).

This specimen was CD4+ T cells from PBMCs cultured with HIV peptides, taken before COVID-19 vaccination. This sample's subset: HIV-1 Nef peptide pool negative control/reference culture. This chain links TRBV7-9 with TRBJ1-3; D might be TRBD1 (5 bases). This TCR was sampled from a human donor who had a prior SARS-CoV-2 infection. In DNA form, the CDR3 reads TGTGCCAGCAGCAAACAGGCCCTATCTGGAAACACCATATATTTT. Translating it yields CASSKQALSGNTIYF.